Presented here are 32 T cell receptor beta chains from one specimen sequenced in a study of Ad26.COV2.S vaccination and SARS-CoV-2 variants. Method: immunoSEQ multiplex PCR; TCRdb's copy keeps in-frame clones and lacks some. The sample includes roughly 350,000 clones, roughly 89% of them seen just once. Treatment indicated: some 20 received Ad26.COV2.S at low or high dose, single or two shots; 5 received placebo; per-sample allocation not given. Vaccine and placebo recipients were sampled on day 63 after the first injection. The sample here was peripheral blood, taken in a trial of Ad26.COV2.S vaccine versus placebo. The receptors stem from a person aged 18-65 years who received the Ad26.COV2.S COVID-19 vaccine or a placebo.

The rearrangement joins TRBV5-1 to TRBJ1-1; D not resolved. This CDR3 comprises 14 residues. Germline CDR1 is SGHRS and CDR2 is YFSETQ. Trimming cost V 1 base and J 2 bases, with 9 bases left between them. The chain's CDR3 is CASSLRLDNTEAFF. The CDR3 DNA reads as TGCGCCAGCAGCTTGCGGTTGGACAACACTGAAGCTTTCTTT. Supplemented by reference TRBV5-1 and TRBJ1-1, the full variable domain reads KAGVTQTPRYLIKTRGQQVTLSCSPISGHRSVSWYQQTPGQGLQFLFEYFSETQRNKGNFPGRFSGRQFSNSRSEMNVSTLELGDSALYLCASSLRLDNTEAFFGQGTRLTVV.

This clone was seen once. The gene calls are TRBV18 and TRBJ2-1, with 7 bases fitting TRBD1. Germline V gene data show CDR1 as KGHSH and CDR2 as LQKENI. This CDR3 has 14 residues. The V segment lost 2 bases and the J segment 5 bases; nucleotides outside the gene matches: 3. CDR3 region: CASSPGQVNNEQFF. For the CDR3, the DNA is TGTGCCAGCTCACCAGGACAGGTAAACAATGAGCAGTTCTTC.

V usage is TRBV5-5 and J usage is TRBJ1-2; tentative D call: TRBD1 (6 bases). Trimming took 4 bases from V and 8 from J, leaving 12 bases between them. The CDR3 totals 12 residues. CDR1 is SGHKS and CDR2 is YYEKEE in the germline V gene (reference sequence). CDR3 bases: TGTGCCAGCAGCCGGGACACAGAGGGCTACACCTTC. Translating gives CASSRDTEGYTF.

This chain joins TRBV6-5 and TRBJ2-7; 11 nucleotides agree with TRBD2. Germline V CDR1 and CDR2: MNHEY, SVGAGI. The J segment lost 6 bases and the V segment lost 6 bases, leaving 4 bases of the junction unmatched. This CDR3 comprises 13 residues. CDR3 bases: TGTGCCAGCAGACATAGCGGGAGGGGCGAGCAGTACTTC. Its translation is CASRHSGRGEQYF.

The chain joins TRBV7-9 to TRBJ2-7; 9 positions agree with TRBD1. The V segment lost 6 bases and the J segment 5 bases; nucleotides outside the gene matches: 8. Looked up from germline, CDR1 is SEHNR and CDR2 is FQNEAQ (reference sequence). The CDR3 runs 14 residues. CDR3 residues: CASRRIGTGNEQYF. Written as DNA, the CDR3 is TGTGCCAGCAGAAGAATCGGGACAGGGAACGAGCAGTACTTC.

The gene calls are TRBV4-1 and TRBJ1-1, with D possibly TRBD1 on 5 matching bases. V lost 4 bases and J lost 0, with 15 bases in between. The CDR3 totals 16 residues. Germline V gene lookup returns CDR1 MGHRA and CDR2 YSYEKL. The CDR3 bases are TGCGCCAGCAGCCCGACCAGGGCCTGGATGAACACTGAAGCTTTCTTT. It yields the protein CASSPTRAWMNTEAFF.

The CDR3 nucleotides read TGCGCCAGCAGCCAATTATCTGGGGGGCTAACCTACAATGAGCAGTTCTTC. It yields the protein CASSQLSGGLTYNEQFF. V and J are TRBV4-1 and TRBJ2-1; either TRBD1 or TRBD2 may fit D (6 bases each). Germline V gene data show CDR1 as MGHRA and CDR2 as YSYEKL. With 2 bases removed from V and 2 bases from J, the gap between germline ends came to 16 bases. This CDR3 has 17 residues.

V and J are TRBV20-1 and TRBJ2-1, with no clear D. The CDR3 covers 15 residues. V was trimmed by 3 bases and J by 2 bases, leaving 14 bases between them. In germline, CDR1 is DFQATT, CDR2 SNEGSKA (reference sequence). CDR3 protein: CSASSPDGTYNEQFF. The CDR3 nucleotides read TGCAGTGCTAGTTCGCCCGACGGAACCTACAATGAGCAGTTCTTC.

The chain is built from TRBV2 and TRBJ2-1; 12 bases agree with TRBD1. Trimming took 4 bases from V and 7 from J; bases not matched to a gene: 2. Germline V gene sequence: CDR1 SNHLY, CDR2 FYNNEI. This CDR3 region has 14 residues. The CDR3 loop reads CASSGDRGLNEQFF. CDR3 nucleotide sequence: TGTGCCAGCAGTGGGGACAGGGGGCTGAATGAGCAGTTCTTC.

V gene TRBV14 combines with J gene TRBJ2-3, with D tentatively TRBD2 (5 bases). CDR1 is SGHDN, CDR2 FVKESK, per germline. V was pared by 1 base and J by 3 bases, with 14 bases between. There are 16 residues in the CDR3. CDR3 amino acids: CASSQGSRPGTDTQYF. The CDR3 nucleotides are TGTGCCAGCAGCCAAGGATCCAGGCCGGGGACAGATACGCAGTATTTT.

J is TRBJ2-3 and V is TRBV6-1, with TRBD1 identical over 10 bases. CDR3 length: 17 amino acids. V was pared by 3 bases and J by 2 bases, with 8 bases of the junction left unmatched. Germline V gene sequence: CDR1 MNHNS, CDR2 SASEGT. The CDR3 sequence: CASSDPKGQGNTDTQYF. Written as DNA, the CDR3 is TGTGCCAGCAGTGATCCTAAGGGACAGGGGAACACAGATACGCAGTATTTT.

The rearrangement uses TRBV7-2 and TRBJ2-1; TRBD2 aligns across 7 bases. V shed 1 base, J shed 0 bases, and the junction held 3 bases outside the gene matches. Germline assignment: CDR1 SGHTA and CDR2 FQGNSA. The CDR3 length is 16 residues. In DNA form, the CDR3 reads TGTGCCAGCAGCTTAGACCTAGCGGCCTCCTACAATGAGCAGTTCTTC. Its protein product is CASSLDLAASYNEQFF.

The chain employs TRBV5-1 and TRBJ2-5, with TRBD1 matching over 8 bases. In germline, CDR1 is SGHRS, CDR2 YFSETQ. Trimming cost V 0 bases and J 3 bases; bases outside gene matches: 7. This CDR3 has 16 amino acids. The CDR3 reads CASSLVSGGAEETQYF. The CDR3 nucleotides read TGCGCCAGCAGCTTGGTCTCAGGGGGCGCGGAAGAGACCCAGTACTTC.

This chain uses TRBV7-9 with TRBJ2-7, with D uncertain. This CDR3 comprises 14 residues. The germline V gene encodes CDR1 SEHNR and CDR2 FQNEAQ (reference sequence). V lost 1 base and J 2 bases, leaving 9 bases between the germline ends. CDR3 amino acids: CASSLGGVTYEQYF. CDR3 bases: TGTGCCAGCAGCTTAGGTGGGGTTACCTACGAGCAGTACTTC. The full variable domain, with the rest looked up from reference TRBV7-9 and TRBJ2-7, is DTGVSQNPRHKITKRGQNVTFRCDPISEHNRLYWYRQTLGQGPEFLTYFQNEAQLEKSRLLSDRFSAERPKGSFSTLEIQRTEQGDSAMYLCASSLGGVTYEQYFGPGTRLTVT.

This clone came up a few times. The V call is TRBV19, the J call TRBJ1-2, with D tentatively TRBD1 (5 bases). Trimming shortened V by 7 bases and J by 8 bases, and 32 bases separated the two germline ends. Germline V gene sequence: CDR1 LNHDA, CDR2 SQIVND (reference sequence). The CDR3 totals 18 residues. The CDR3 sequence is CASTKIGGAGKGSKGYTF. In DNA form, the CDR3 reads TGTGCCAGTACCAAGATAGGCGGGGCAGGGAAGGGATCTAAGGGCTACACCTTC.

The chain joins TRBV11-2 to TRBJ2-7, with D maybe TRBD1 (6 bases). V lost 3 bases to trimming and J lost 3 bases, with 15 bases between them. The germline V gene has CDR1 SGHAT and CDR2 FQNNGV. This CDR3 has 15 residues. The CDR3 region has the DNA TGTGCCAGCAGCTTCCGTTCGGGACACAACTACGAGCAGTACTTC. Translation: CASSFRSGHNYEQYF.

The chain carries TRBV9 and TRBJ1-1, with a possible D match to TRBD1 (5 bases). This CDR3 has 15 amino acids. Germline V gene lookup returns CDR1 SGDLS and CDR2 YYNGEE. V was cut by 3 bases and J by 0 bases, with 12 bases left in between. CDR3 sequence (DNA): TGTGCCAGCAGCGCCCCCGGGACGGTGAACACTGAAGCTTTCTTT. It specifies CASSAPGTVNTEAFF.

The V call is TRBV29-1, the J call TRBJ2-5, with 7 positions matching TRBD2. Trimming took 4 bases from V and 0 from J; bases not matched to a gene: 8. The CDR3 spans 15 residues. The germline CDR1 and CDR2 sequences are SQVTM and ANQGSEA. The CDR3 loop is CSVAGLVEDQETQYF. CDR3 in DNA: TGCAGCGTTGCCGGACTAGTTGAAGACCAAGAGACCCAGTACTTC.

CDR3: CASSLAGQGLHSPLHF. The CDR3, as DNA: TGTGCCAGCAGCTTAGCGGGACAGGGCTTGCATTCACCCCTCCACTTT. This chain uses TRBV11-2 with TRBJ1-6; 9 bases agree with TRBD1. CDR1 SGHAT and CDR2 FQNNGV come from the germline V gene. After removal of 1 base from V and 8 bases from J, the junction contained 6 bases not matched to a gene. The CDR3 extends over 16 amino acids.

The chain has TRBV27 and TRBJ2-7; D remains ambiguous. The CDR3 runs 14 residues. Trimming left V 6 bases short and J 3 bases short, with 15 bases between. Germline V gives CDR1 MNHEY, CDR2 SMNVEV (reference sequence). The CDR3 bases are TGTGCCAGCAGCCCCGGCATGGCTGTCTACGAGCAGTACTTC. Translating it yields CASSPGMAVYEQYF.

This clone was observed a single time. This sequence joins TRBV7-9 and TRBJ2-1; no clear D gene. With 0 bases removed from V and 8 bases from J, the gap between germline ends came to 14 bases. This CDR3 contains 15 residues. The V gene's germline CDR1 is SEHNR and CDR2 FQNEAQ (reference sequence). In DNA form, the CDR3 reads TGTGCCAGCAGCTTAGCCAGAGCCCTAGGCGATGAGCAGTTCTTC. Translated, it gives CASSLARALGDEQFF.

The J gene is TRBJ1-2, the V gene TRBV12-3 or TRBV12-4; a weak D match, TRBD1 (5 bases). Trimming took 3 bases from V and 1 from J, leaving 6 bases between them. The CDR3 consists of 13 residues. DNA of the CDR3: TGTGCCAGCAGTTTTGACAGTAACTATGGCTACACCTTC. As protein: CASSFDSNYGYTF.

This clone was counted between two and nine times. For the CDR3, the DNA is TGTGCCAGCAGTTTCAACAGCCAAGAGACCCAGTACTTC. Translated: CASSFNSQETQYF. This chain connects TRBV12-3 or TRBV12-4 to TRBJ2-5; no reliable D call. There are 13 residues in the CDR3. V was cut by 3 bases and J by 1 base, with 6 bases left in between.

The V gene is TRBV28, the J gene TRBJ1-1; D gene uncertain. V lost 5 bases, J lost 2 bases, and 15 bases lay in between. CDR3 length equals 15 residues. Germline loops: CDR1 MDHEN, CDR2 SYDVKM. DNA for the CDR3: TGTGCCAGCAGTCCGTTCACGGAACCAAACACTGAAGCTTTCTTT. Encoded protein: CASSPFTEPNTEAFF.

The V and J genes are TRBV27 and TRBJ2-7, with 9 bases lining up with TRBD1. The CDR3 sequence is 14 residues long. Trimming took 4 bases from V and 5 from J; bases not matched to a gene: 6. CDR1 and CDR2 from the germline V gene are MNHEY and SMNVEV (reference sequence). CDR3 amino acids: CASSWGDRVNEQYF. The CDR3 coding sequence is TGTGCCAGCAGTTGGGGGGACAGGGTCAACGAGCAGTACTTC.

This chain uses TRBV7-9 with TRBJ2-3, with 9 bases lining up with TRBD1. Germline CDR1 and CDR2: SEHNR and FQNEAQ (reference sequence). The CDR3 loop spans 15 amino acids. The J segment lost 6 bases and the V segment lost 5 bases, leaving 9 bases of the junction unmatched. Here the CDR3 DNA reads TGTGCCAGCAGCCCCCGGGACAGGGAGACGGATACGCAGTATTTT. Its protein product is CASSPRDRETDTQYF.

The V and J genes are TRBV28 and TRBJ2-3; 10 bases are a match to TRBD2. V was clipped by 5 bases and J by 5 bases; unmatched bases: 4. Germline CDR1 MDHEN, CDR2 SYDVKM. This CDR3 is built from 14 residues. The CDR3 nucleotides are TGTGCCAGCAGTACCAGGACTAGCGGAGATACGCAGTATTTT. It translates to CASSTRTSGDTQYF.

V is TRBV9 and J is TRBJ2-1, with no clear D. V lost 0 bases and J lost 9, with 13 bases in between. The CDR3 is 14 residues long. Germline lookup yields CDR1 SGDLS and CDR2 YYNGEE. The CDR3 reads CASSVAPGTGEQFF. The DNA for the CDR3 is TGTGCCAGCAGCGTAGCCCCCGGCACGGGTGAGCAGTTCTTC.

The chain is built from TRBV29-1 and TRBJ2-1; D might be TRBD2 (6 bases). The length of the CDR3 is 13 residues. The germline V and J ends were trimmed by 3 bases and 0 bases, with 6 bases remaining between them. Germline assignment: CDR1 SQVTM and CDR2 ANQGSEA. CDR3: CSVDGSSYNEQFF. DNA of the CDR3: TGCAGCGTTGACGGGAGCTCCTACAATGAGCAGTTCTTC.

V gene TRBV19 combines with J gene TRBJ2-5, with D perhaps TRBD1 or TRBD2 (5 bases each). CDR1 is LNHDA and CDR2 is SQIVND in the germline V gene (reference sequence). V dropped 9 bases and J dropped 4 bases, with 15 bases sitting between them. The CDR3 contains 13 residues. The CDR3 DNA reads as TGTGCCAGCGGGGCAGGCGGCCTAGAGACCCAGTACTTC. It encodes CASGAGGLETQYF.

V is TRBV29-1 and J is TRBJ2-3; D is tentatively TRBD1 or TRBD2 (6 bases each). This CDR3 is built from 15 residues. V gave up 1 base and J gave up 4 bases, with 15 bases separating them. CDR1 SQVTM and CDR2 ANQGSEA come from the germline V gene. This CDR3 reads CSVEVRGGFSDTQYF. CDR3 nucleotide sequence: TGCAGCGTTGAAGTTCGAGGGGGGTTCTCAGATACGCAGTATTTT.

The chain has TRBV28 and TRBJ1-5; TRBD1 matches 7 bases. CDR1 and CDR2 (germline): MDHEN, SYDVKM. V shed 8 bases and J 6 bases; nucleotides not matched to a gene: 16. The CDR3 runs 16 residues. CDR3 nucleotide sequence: TGTGCCAGCTCGAGATCTGAGGGACAGAGCCTTCAGCCCCAGCATTTT. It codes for CASSRSEGQSLQPQHF.